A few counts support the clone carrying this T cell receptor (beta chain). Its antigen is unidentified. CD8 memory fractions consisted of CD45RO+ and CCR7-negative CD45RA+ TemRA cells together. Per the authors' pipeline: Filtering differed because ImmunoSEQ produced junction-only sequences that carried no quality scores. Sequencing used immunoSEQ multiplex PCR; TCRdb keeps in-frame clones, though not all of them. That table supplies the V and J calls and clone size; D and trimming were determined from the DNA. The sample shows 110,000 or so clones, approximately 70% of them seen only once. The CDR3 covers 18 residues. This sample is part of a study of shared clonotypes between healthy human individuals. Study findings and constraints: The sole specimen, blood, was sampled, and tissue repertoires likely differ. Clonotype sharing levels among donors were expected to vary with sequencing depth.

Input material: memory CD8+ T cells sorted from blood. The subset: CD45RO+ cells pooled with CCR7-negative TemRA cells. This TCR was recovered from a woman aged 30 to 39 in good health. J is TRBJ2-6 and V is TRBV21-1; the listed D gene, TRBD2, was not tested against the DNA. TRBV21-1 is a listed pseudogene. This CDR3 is CASSQERSGTSGANVLTF. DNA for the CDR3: TGTGCCAGCAGCCAAGAGCGATCGGGTACCTCTGGGGCCAACGTCCTGACTTTC.